This TCR beta chain was observed in a study of shared clonotypes between healthy human individuals. Remarks on this clone: Other DNA sequences in this sample translate to the same CDR3.

The CDR3 sequence is 13 residues long. Germline lookup yields CDR1 SGHRS and CDR2 YFSETQ. Trimming left V 4 bases short and J 2 bases short, with 10 bases between. Naive CD8 cells comprised CD45RO-negative, CCR7-positively selected cells, excluding terminally differentiated effector memory CD45RA+ cells. Clones were sequenced by immunoSEQ multiplex PCR, and TCRdb holds only the in-frame ones, with some missing. The sample has hundreds of thousands of clones, 80% to 95% seen once. The chain combines TRBV5-1 with TRBJ2-7; perhaps TRBD2 as D (5 bases). Sequences were obtained from naive CD8+ T cells sorted from blood. The receptor's source is a man aged 30-40 years in good health. The CDR3 loop reads CASSLEGAYEQYF. In DNA form, the CDR3 reads TGCGCCAGCAGCCTAGAGGGTGCCTACGAGCAGTACTTC.